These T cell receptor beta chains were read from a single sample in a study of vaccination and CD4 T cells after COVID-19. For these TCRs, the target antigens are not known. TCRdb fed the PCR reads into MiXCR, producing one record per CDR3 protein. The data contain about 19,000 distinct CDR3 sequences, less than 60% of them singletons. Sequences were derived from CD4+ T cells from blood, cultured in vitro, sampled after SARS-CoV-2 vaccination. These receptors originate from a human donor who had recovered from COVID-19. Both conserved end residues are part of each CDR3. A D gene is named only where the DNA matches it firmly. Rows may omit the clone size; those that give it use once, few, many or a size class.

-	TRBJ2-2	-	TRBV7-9	TGTGCCAGCAGCCGGACAGTGAACACCGGGGAGCTGTTTTTT	CASSRTVNTGELFF
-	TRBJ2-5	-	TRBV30	TGTGCCTGGACCCGCTCCCTTTCTAGCGCGGAGACCCAGTACTTC	CAWTRSLSSAETQYF
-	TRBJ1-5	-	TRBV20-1	TGCAGTGCCCGGACAGCTTATAGCAATCAGCCCCAGCATTTT	CSARTAYSNQPQHF
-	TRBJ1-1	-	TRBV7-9	TGTGCCAGCAGCGGATCCCGGGGCCCTCTCAGGGCTTTCTTT	CASSGSRGPLRAFF
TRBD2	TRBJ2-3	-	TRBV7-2	TGTGCCAGCAGCCCAGGGGCGGCTAGCGGGGGTGGGGATACGCAGTATTTT	CASSPGAASGGGDTQYF
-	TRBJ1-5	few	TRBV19	TGTGCCAGTATTAATCTCTCTCAGGGCAATCAGCCCCAGCATTTT	CASINLSQGNQPQHF
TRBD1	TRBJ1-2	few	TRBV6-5	TGTGCCAGCAGTTTAGGACAGGGGGTTGGCTATGGCTACACCTTC	CASSLGQGVGYGYTF
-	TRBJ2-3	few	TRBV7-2	TGTGCCAGCAGCTTTTCCGCAGATACGCAGTATTTT	CASSFSADTQYF
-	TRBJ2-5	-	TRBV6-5	TGTGCCAGCAGTTACTCCCGGGCGGCTCAAGAGACCCAGTACTTC	CASSYSRAAQETQYF
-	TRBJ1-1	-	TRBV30	TGTGCCGCTCGGCACACTGAAGCTTTCTTT	CAARHTEAFF
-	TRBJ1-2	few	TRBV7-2	TGTGCCAGCAGCTTAGCGAACTATGGCTACACCTTC	CASSLANYGYTF
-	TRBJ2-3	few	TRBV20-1	TGCAGTGCTAGTCCACTCTCGTCAGCAGATACGCAGTATTTT	CSASPLSSADTQYF
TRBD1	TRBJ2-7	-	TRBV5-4	TGTGCCAGCAGCTCTTCCGGGACAGGGGGCGAGCAGTACTTC	CASSSSGTGGEQYF
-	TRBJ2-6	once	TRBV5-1	TGCGCCAGCAGCTTGGGGGTCGCTGGGGCCAACGTCCTGACTTTC	CASSLGVAGANVLTF
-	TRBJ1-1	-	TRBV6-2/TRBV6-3	TGTGCCAGCAAGGGCATTCCCCACACTGAAGCTTTCTTT	CASKGIPHTEAFF
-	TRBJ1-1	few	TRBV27	TGTGCCAGCAGTTCTCCCCGGGGGGAAGCTTTCTTT	CASSSPRGEAFF
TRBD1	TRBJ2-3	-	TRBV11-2	TGTGCCAGCAGCCCCTCGGGACAGCAAGATACGCAGTATTTT	CASSPSGQQDTQYF
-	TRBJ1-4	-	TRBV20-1	TGCAGTGCTACGGCACCAACTAATGAAAAACTGTTTTTT	CSATAPTNEKLFF
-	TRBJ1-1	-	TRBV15	TGTGCCACCAGCACGAAGACAGGTGGTGCTTTCTTT	CATSTKTGGAFF
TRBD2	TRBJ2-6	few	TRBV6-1	TGTGCCACCCGCCGGGGGGTTGGGGCCAACGTCCTGACTTTC	CATRRGVGANVLTF
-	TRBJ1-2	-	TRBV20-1	TGCAGTGCGGACGGACTTGACTATGGCTACACCTTC	CSADGLDYGYTF
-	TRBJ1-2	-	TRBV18	TGTGCCAGCTCACCCCCCCCGACGGAAGGGGACTATGGCTACACCTTC	CASSPPPTEGDYGYTF